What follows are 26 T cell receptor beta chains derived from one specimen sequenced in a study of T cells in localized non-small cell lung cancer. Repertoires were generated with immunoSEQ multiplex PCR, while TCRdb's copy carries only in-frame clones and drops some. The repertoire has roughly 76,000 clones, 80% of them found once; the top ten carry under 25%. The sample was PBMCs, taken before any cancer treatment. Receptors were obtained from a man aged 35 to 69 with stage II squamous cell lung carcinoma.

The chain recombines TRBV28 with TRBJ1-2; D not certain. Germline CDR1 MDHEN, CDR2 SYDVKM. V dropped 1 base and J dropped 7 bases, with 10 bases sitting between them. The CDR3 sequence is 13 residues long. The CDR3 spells CASSLLAVSGYTF. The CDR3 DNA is TGTGCCAGCAGTTTATTGGCCGTCTCTGGCTACACCTTC.

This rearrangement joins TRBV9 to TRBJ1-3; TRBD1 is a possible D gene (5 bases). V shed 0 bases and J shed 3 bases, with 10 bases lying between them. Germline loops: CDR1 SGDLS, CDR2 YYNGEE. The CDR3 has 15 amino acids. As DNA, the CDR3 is TGTGCCAGCAGCGTAGGCACAGGCATTGGAAACACCATATATTTT. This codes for CASSVGTGIGNTIYF.

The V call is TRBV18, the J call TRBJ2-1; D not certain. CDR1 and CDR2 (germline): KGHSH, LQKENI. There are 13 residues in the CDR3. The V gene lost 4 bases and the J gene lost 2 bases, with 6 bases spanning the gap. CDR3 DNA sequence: TGTGCCAGCTCACGCCAGACCTACAATGAGCAGTTCTTC. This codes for CASSRQTYNEQFF. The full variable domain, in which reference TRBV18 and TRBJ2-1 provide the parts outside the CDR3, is NAGVMQNPRHLVRRRGQEARLRCSPMKGHSHVYWYRQLPEEGLKFMVYLQKENIIDESGMPKERFSAEFPKEGPSILRIQQVVRGDSAAYFCASSRQTYNEQFFGPGTRLTVL.

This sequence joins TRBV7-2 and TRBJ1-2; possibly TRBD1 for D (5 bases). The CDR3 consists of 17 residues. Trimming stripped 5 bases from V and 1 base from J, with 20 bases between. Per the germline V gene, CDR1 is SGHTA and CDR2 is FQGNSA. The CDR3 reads CASSHGVRGSNNYGYTF. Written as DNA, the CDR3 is TGTGCCAGCAGCCATGGGGTCCGGGGGAGTAATAACTATGGCTACACCTTC.

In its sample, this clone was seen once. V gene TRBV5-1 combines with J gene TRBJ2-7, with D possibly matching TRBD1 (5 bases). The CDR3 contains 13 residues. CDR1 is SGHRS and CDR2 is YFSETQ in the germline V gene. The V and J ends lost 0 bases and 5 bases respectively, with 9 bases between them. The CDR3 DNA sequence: TGCGCCAGCAGCTTGGTGCCAGGGAACGAGCAGTACTTC. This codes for CASSLVPGNEQYF.

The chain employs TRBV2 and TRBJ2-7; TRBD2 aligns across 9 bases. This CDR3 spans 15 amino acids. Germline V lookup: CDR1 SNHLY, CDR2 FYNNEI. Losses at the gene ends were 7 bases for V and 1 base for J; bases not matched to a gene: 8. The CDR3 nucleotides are TGTGCCAGCAACCCAGCGGGAGGCCGTTCCTACGAGCAGTACTTC. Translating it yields CASNPAGGRSYEQYF. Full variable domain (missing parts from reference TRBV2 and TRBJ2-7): EPEVTQTPSHQVTQMGQEVILRCVPISNHLYFYWYRQILGQKVEFLVSFYNNEISEKSEIFDDQFSVERPDGSNFTLKIRSTKLEDSAMYFCASNPAGGRSYEQYFGPGTRLTVT.

The CDR3 DNA sequence: TGTGCCAGCGCCGGGACAGGGGGTGACGAGCAGTACTTC. Its translation: CASAGTGGDEQYF. V gene TRBV6-5 combines with J gene TRBJ2-7, with TRBD1 matching over 11 bases. In germline, CDR1 is MNHEY, CDR2 SVGAGI. The CDR3 is made up of 13 amino acids. J was trimmed by 5 bases and V by 8 bases; bases with no gene match: 5.

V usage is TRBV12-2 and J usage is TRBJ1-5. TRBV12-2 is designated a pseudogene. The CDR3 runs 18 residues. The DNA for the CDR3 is TGTGCAAGTCGCGCGGAAACACCGCACCCCGAAAGCAATCAGCCCCAGCATTTT. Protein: CASRAETPHPESNQPQHF.

As DNA, the CDR3 is TGTGCCAGCAGGCCGGACAAAAGCTCCTACGAGCAGTACTTC. Its translation is CASRPDKSSYEQYF. The chain joins TRBV2 to TRBJ2-7; tentatively, D is TRBD1 (5 bases). The CDR3 extends over 14 amino acids. Deletions cut 6 bases from V and 0 bases from J, with 12 bases between. Germline V CDR1 and CDR2: SNHLY, FYNNEI. The whole variable domain, filled in from reference TRBV2 and TRBJ2-7, reads EPEVTQTPSHQVTQMGQEVILRCVPISNHLYFYWYRQILGQKVEFLVSFYNNEISEKSEIFDDQFSVERPDGSNFTLKIRSTKLEDSAMYFCASRPDKSSYEQYFGPGTRLTVT.

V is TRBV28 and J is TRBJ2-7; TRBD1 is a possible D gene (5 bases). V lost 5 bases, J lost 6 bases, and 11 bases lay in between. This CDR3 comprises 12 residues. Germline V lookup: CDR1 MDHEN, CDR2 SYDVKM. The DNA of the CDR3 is TGTGCCAGCAGTCCTTACAGGCGCGAGCAGTACTTC. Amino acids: CASSPYRREQYF.

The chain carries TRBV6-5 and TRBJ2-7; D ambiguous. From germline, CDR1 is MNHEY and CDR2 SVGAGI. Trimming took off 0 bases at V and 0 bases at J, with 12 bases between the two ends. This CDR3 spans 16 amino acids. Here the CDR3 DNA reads TGTGCCAGCAGTTACTCGAGTCAGATAAGCTCCTACGAGCAGTACTTC. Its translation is CASSYSSQISSYEQYF.

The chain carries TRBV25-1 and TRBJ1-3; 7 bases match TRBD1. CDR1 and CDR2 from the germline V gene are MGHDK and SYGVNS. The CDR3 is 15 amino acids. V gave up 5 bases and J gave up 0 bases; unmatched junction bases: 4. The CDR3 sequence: CASSRDSFSGNTIYF. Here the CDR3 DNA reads TGTGCCAGCAGTCGGGACAGTTTCTCTGGAAACACCATATATTTT.

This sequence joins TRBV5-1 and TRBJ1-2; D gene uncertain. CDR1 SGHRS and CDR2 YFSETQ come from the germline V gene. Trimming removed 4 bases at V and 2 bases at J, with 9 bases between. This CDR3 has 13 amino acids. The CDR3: CASSARSNYGYTF. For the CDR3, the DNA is TGCGCCAGCAGCGCCAGGTCGAACTATGGCTACACCTTC.

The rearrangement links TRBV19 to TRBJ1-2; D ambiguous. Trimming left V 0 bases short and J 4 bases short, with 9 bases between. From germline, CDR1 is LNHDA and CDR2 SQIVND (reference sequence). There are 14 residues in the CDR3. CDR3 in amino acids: CASSIDASSYGYTF. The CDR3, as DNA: TGTGCCAGTAGTATAGATGCCAGCTCCTATGGCTACACCTTC. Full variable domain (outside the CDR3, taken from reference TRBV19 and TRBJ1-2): DGGITQSPKYLFRKEGQNVTLSCEQNLNHDAMYWYRQDPGQGLRLIYYSQIVNDFQKGDIAEGYSVSREKKESFPLTVTSAQKNPTAFYLCASSIDASSYGYTFGSGTRLTVV.

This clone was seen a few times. Here the CDR3 reads CAWSMRRNIQYF. The CDR3 nucleotides read TGTGCCTGGAGTATGCGACGAAACATTCAGTACTTC. The rearrangement uses TRBV30 and TRBJ2-4, with D unclear. Trimming left V 2 bases short and J 6 bases short, with 8 bases between. The V gene's germline CDR1 is GTSNPN and CDR2 SVGIG (reference sequence). This CDR3 contains 12 residues.

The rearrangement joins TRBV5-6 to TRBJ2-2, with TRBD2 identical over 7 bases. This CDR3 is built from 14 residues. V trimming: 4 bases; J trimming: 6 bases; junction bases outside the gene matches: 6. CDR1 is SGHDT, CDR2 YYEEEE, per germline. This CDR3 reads CASSRGSGSGELFF. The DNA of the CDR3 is TGTGCCAGCAGCCGCGGGAGCGGGTCCGGGGAGCTGTTTTTT.

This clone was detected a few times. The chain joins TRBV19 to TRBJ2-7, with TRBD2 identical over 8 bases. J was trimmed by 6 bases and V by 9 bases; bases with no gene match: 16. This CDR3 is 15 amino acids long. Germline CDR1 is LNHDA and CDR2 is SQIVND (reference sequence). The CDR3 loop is CASSSGGSGGREQYF. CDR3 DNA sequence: TGTGCCAGCAGCTCAGGCGGCAGCGGGGGTCGCGAGCAGTACTTC. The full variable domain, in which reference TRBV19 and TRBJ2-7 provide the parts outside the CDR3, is DGGITQSPKYLFRKEGQNVTLSCEQNLNHDAMYWYRQDPGQGLRLIYYSQIVNDFQKGDIAEGYSVSREKKESFPLTVTSAQKNPTAFYLCASSSGGSGGREQYFGPGTRLTVT.

The CDR3 reads CASSLVSDVSNQPQHF. In DNA, the CDR3 is TGTGCCAGCAGCTTAGTTTCGGACGTGAGCAATCAGCCCCAGCATTTT. This chain connects TRBV7-4 to TRBJ1-5; D gene ambiguous. The CDR3 is 16 residues long. The V gene lost 1 base and the J gene lost 1 base, with 11 bases spanning the gap. Germline CDR1 SGHVT, CDR2 SQSDAQ.

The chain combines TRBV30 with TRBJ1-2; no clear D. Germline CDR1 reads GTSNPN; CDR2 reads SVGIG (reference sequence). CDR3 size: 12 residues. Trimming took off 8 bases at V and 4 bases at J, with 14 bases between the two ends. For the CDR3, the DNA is TGTGCCGGAACGCCGGTCCTCTATGGCTACACCTTC. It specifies CAGTPVLYGYTF.

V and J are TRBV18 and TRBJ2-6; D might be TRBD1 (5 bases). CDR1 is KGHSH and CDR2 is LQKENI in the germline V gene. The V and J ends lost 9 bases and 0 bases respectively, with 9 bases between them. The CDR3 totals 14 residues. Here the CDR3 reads CASYRSSGANVLTF. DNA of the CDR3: TGTGCCAGTTACAGGAGCTCTGGGGCCAACGTCCTGACTTTC.

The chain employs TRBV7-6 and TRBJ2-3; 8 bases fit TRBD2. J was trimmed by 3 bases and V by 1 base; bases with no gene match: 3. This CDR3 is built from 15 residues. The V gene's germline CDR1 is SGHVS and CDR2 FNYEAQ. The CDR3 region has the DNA TGTGCCAGCAGCTTAGGGGCTAGCGGGACAGATACGCAGTATTTT. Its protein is CASSLGASGTDTQYF.

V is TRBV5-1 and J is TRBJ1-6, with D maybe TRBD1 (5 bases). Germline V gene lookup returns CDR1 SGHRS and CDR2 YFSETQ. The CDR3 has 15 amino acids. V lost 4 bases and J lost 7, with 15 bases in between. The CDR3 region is CASSAGDSLNSPLHF. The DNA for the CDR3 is TGCGCCAGCAGCGCCGGCGACAGCTTGAATTCACCCCTCCACTTT.

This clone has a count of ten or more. CDR3 DNA sequence: TGTGCCACAGAGCCAAGGGGTCCGGGCTCACCCCTCCACTTT. The encoded protein is CATEPRGPGSPLHF. The chain links TRBV7-9 to TRBJ1-6, with a tentative D call TRBD1 (5 bases). V lost 10 bases and J 10 bases, leaving 20 bases between the germline ends. The CDR3 totals 14 residues. CDR1 and CDR2 from the germline V gene are SEHNR and FQNEAQ (reference sequence).

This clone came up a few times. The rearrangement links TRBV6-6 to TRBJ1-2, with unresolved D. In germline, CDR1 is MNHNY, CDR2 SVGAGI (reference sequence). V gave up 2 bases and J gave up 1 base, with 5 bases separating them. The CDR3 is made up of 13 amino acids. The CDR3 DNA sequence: TGTGCCAGCAGTTACGGGGATAACTATGGCTACACCTTC. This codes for CASSYGDNYGYTF.

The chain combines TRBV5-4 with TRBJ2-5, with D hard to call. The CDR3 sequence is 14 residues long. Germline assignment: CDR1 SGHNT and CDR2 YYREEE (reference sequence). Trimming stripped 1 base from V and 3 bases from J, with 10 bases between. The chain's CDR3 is CASSLLRKKETQYF. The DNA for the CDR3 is TGTGCCAGCAGCTTGTTACGGAAAAAAGAGACCCAGTACTTC.

The CDR3 DNA is TGTGCCAGTAGTATGGGGACGGATAATTCACCCCTCCACTTT. Protein product: CASSMGTDNSPLHF. The chain links TRBV19 to TRBJ1-6, with a weak D call TRBD1 (5 bases). This CDR3 region has 14 residues. V lost 3 bases and J lost 5, with 8 bases in between. In germline, CDR1 is LNHDA, CDR2 SQIVND (reference sequence).